This T cell receptor (beta chain) derives from a study of beta chain features in type 1 diabetes. Every bit of the isolated RNA underwent reverse transcription, so sequencing read expressed TCRB transcripts. Clones were read by immunoSEQ multiplex PCR, and TCRdb kept only the in-frame ones, dropping some. The table records 360,000 or so clones, around 20% of them present only once. Trimming took off 4 bases at V and 11 bases at J, with 14 bases between the two ends. CDR1 and CDR2 from the germline V gene are KGHSH and LQKENI. The CDR3 loop spans 12 amino acids. This clone occurred a few times. The TCR sequence derives from a young woman in good health. The rearrangement joins TRBV18 to TRBJ1-1; D gene ambiguous. What was sequenced was naive CD4+ T cells from blood. The CDR3 reads CASSRIAVGAFF. DNA for the CDR3: TGTGCCAGCTCACGAATAGCGGTTGGGGCTTTCTTT.